This T cell receptor (beta chain) comes out of a study of beta chain features in type 1 diabetes. Broader study findings: VDJ junctions from type 1 diabetes patients carried fewer insertions and larger deletions.

Sorting with CD45RO/CCR7/CD25/CD127/CD95/CD27 yielded naive, central memory, regulatory and stem-like memory CD4+ cells. Regarding this clone: As yet, its antigen is unknown.

cDNA synthesis used the whole RNA isolate, giving expressed TCRB sequences. Profiled with immunoSEQ multiplex PCR; TCRdb holds only in-frame clones, not every one. This table has 110,000 to 150,000 clones, about a tenth appearing once. This clonotype was obtained from a man between 18 and 35 years old in good health. Sequences were obtained from central memory CD4+ T cells from blood.

The CDR3 sequence is CASSQDNSRGRYEQYF. Here the CDR3 DNA reads TGCGCCAGCAGCCAAGATAATTCGCGGGGGAGATACGAGCAGTACTTC. The chain has TRBV4-3 and TRBJ2-7, with TRBD2 matching 7 bases. CDR3 length: 16 residues. V lost 0 bases and J lost 4; bases outside the gene matches: 9. Germline CDR1 LGHNA, CDR2 YSLEER.